This T cell receptor (beta chain) originates from a study of post-analysis software for immune sequencing data. Presence of unique molecular identifiers characterized the TCR beta cDNA libraries. TCRdb independently ran MiXCR on the PCR reads; one entry per CDR3 protein. The sample records 750,000 to 950,000 distinct CDR3 sequences, roughly 58% being singletons. This CDR3 region has 14 residues. The germline gives CDR1 SGHRS, CDR2 YFSETQ. The V end was cut by 4 bases, the J end by 11 bases, with 21 bases between. Whole-study findings and limits: With TRBV5-6, TRBV5-1 and TRBV20-1 included, a handful of TRBV segments were more frequent in patients than in controls.

Regarding this clonotype: Its antigen is not identified.

The TCR sequence derives from a girl aged 10-17 years with multiple sclerosis. The sequencing sample was made of blood. The chain is built from TRBV5-1 and TRBJ1-2, with D hard to call. The CDR3 DNA reads TGCGCCAGCAGCCTTGACCACCAACTAAAACAATACACCTTC. Translating it yields CASSLDHQLKQYTF.